A selection of T cell receptor beta chains follows, all from one sample in a study of patients and donors after allogeneic stem cell transplantation. MiXCR, applied by TCRdb to the RT-PCR reads, yields one record per CDR3 protein. The sample includes approximately 38,000 distinct CDR3 sequences, 25% to 40% seen only once; the top ten take about three quarters. Input material: blood, either unsorted or a sorted T cell fraction (not recorded which). The receptors here all came from a human donor who was either an allogeneic HSCT recipient or a stem cell or donor lymphocyte infusion donor (not recorded which). It is not recorded whose cells these are; they may come from a transplant donor. CDR3s include the opening cysteine and the closing phenylalanine or tryptophan. The D gene is left open where the match is weak. Size is stated for part of the rows, as once, few or many counts, or as a class when the clone is expanded.

V gene	clone size	J gene	D gene	CDR3 length	CDR3 protein	CDR3 DNA
TRBV29-1	.	TRBJ1-4	.	14	CSVDRARGNEKLFF	TGCAGCGTTGACCGGGCTAGGGGAAATGAAAAACTGTTTTTT
TRBV7-2	many	TRBJ1-5	TRBD1	16	CASSLSTGWYGQPQHF	TGTGCCAGCAGCTTATCGACAGGGTGGTACGGTCAGCCCCAGCATTTT
TRBV7-9	.	TRBJ1-5	TRBD1	14	CASSAGQRNQPQHF	TGTGCCAGCAGCGCGGGACAGCGAAATCAGCCCCAGCATTTT
TRBV9	few	TRBJ2-6	.	14	CASSVNSGANVLTF	TGTGCCAGCAGCGTTAACTCTGGGGCCAACGTCCTGACTTTC
TRBV5-1	few	TRBJ2-7	TRBD1	13	CASSLRQGYEQYF	TGCGCCAGCAGCTTGCGACAGGGCTACGAGCAGTACTTC
TRBV27	.	TRBJ2-5	.	14	CASSLGRYQETQYF	TGTGCCAGCAGTTTAGGACGGTACCAAGAGACCCAGTACTTC
TRBV20-1	.	TRBJ2-1	TRBD2	17	CSARDTRGGRTYNEQFF	TGCAGTGCTAGAGATACCCGGGGAGGGAGGACCTACAATGAGCAGTTCTTC
TRBV7-2	few	TRBJ1-1	.	16	CASSLFLAGAQTEAFF	TGTGCCAGCAGCTTATTTTTGGCAGGGGCCCAGACTGAAGCTTTCTTT
TRBV5-1	.	TRBJ1-4	.	14	CASKEGSTNEKLFF	TGCGCCAGCAAGGAAGGATCAACTAATGAAAAACTGTTTTTT
TRBV20-1	.	TRBJ2-7	TRBD2	13	CSAGTSGSYEQYF	TGCAGTGCCGGGACTAGCGGGAGCTACGAGCAGTACTTC
TRBV7-9	.	TRBJ1-1	.	12	CASNYGNTEAFF	TGTGCCAGCAACTACGGGAACACTGAAGCTTTCTTT
TRBV20-1	.	TRBJ1-6	.	18	CSARNPTGNRPGESPLHF	TGCAGTGCTAGAAACCCAACAGGGAATCGACCAGGGGAATCACCCCTCCACTTT
TRBV9	many	TRBJ1-3	.	15	CASSVAQGTRNTIYF	TGTGCCAGCAGCGTAGCCCAGGGGACTCGAAACACCATATATTTT
TRBV4-3	.	TRBJ2-7	.	14	CASSQDLAPYEQYF	TGCGCCAGCAGCCAAGACCTCGCTCCCTACGAGCAGTACTTC
TRBV29-1	.	TRBJ2-2	.	14	CSVEPGPTTGELFF	TGCAGCGTGGAACCGGGACCCACTACCGGGGAGCTGTTTTTT
TRBV4-3	.	TRBJ1-6	.	17	CASSQPPATGTGSPLHF	TGCGCCAGCAGCCAACCCCCCGCAACAGGGACCGGTTCACCCCTCCACTTT
TRBV7-6	many	TRBJ1-4	TRBD1	14	CASSSGTGGEKLFF	TGTGCCAGCAGCTCTGGGACAGGGGGGGAAAAACTGTTTTTT
TRBV20-1	few	TRBJ1-4	.	13	CSGNGQLNEKLFF	TGCAGTGGGAACGGACAGCTTAATGAAAAACTGTTTTTT
TRBV29-1	.	TRBJ1-1	TRBD1	12	CSVSTGGSGAFF	TGCAGCGTTTCCACAGGGGGCTCGGGAGCTTTCTTT
TRBV6-2/TRBV6-3	.	TRBJ2-1	.	14	CASSLWLVYDEQFF	TGTGCCAGCAGTCTCTGGCTGGTATATGATGAGCAGTTCTTC
TRBV5-6	.	TRBJ2-1	.	14	CASSRSRTYNEQFF	TGTGCCAGCAGCCGGAGCAGAACCTACAATGAGCAGTTCTTC
TRBV28	.	TRBJ1-6	.	14	CASTPNFYNSPHHF	TGTGCCAGCACCCCAAACTTCTATAATTCACCCCACCACTTT
TRBV7-2	.	TRBJ2-2	.	16	CASSLGQTLNTGELFF	TGTGCCAGCAGCTTGGGACAAACTCTGAACACCGGGGAGCTGTTTTTT